Listed here are 20 T cell receptor beta chains from one sample, sequenced in a study of blood T cells in healthy people across ages. Alongside a J-beta primer mix, a sample-barcoded 5' primer served in a second PCR lasting 7 to 11 cycles. TCRdb passed the 5' RACE reads through MiXCR, listing each CDR3 protein once. In the table there are roughly 1.5 million distinct CDR3 sequences, approximately 39% of which are singletons. Sample: blood. The receptors here all came from a woman aged 18-30 years in good health.

This clonotype was picked up a small number of times. V gene TRBV3-1 combines with J gene TRBJ1-5; possibly TRBD1 for D (5 bases). Trimming removed 3 bases at V and 7 bases at J, with 10 bases between. The CDR3 runs to 13 residues. Germline V gene sequence: CDR1 LGHDT, CDR2 YNNKEL (reference sequence). CDR3 bases: TGTGCCAGCAGCCACAGGGCGGGACAGCCCCAGCATTTT. Residues: CASSHRAGQPQHF. The variable domain in full, completed from reference TRBV3-1 and TRBJ1-5, reads DTAVSQTPKYLVTQMGNDKSIKCEQNLGHDTMYWYKQDSKKFLKIMFSYNNKELIINETVPNRFSPKSPDKAHLNLHINSLELGDSAVYFCASSHRAGQPQHFGDGTRLSIL.

This chain links TRBV5-1 with TRBJ2-5, with TRBD2 identical over 9 bases. This CDR3 has 16 amino acids. V lost 4 bases and J lost 5; bases outside the gene matches: 12. Germline assignment: CDR1 SGHRS and CDR2 YFSETQ. The CDR3 DNA follows: TGCGCCAGCAGCCTTGGCGCTAGCGGGGTGGTTGAGACCCAGTACTTC. Its protein product is CASSLGASGVVETQYF.

The V gene is TRBV10-3, the J gene TRBJ1-5; D gene uncertain. CDR3 length equals 13 residues. Per the germline V gene, CDR1 is ENHRY and CDR2 is SYGVKD. The V gene lost 6 bases and the J gene lost 10 bases, with 16 bases spanning the gap. The DNA for the CDR3 is TGTGCCATCAGGCCAGGAACGGCGGAACCCCAGCATTTT. As protein: CAIRPGTAEPQHF.

This clonotype was picked up a small number of times. The V gene is TRBV28, the J gene TRBJ2-3; the D is unclear. The V gene's germline CDR1 is MDHEN and CDR2 SYDVKM. The CDR3 consists of 14 residues. The V gene lost 8 bases and the J gene lost 2 bases, with 14 bases spanning the gap. CDR3 DNA sequence: TGTGCCAGCGGTCAACAGACATACACAGATACGCAGTATTTT. This translates into CASGQQTYTDTQYF.

The CDR3 region is CASSQDSRQGFNEQFF. DNA of the CDR3: TGCGCCAGCAGCCAAGATTCGAGACAGGGGTTCAATGAGCAGTTCTTC. V usage is TRBV4-3 and J usage is TRBJ2-1, with 8 nucleotides matching TRBD1. The CDR3 length is 16 residues. CDR1 is LGHNA and CDR2 is YSLEER in the germline V gene. J gave up 6 bases and V 0 bases, and 7 bases lay outside the gene matches.

The rearrangement joins TRBV6-1 to TRBJ2-5; D is perhaps TRBD2 (6 bases). The germline CDR1 and CDR2 sequences are MNHNS and SASEGT. V was trimmed by 6 bases and J by 4 bases, leaving 12 bases between them. The CDR3 contains 13 residues. The CDR3 DNA is TGTGCCAGCAGCGCGGGGTCTGTAGAGACCCAGTACTTC. The encoded protein is CASSAGSVETQYF.

The genes are TRBV9 and TRBJ2-2; tentatively, D is TRBD2 (6 bases). The CDR3 length is 14 residues. V lost 5 bases, J lost 6 bases, and 14 bases lay in between. CDR1 and CDR2 (germline): SGDLS, YYNGEE. The CDR3 DNA is TGTGCCAGCAGTCAGACTAGTAAGGCCGGGGAGCTGTTTTTT. Residues: CASSQTSKAGELFF.

The chain couples TRBV4-1 to TRBJ2-3; D call uncertain. The CDR3 totals 15 residues. Trimming pared 0 bases from V and 2 bases from J, leaving 9 bases between. From germline, CDR1 is MGHRA and CDR2 YSYEKL. The CDR3 DNA is TGCGCCAGCAGCCAAGAGAGCAGATACACAGATACGCAGTATTTT. This sequence encodes CASSQESRYTDTQYF.

This clonotype was detected only a few times. V gene TRBV20-1 combines with J gene TRBJ1-1; D is uncertain. Trimming cost V 3 bases and J 1 base, with 18 bases left between them. The length of the CDR3 is 16 residues. Germline loops: CDR1 DFQATT, CDR2 SNEGSKA (reference sequence). The CDR3 spells CSARQLRAMRNTEAFF. As DNA, the CDR3 is TGCAGTGCTAGGCAATTGAGGGCCATGCGGAACACTGAAGCTTTCTTT.

The chain combines TRBV5-1 with TRBJ2-5; tentatively, D is TRBD2 (5 bases). Trimming removed 0 bases at V and 7 bases at J, with 13 bases between. The CDR3 is made up of 14 amino acids. Germline V lookup: CDR1 SGHRS, CDR2 YFSETQ. The CDR3 spells CASSLAGMGGTQYF. The CDR3 DNA reads TGCGCCAGCAGCTTGGCCGGGATGGGCGGGACCCAGTACTTC.

This clonotype has a handful of counts. This rearrangement joins TRBV4-3 to TRBJ1-2, with a weak D call TRBD1 (6 bases). Germline V gives CDR1 LGHNA, CDR2 YSLEER. The CDR3 has 18 amino acids. Trimming removed 4 bases at V and 1 base at J, with 22 bases between. For the CDR3, the DNA is TGCGCCAGCAGCCCTTCGGGGGCCAGTTCTGCATTTAACTATGGCTACACCTTC. Its translation: CASSPSGASSAFNYGYTF.

The chain has TRBV9 and TRBJ2-1; D tentatively fits TRBD1 or TRBD2 (5 bases each). The V end lost 0 bases, the J end lost 1 base, and 11 bases lay between the germline ends. CDR1 and CDR2 from the germline V gene are SGDLS and YYNGEE. The CDR3 runs 16 residues. In DNA, the CDR3 is TGTGCCAGCAGCGTAGCTGTGGGACCTTCCTACAATGAGCAGTTCTTC. The encoded protein is CASSVAVGPSYNEQFF. Based on the CDR3 plus reference TRBV9 and TRBJ2-1, the full variable domain is DSGVTQTPKHLITATGQRVTLRCSPRSGDLSVYWYQQSLDQGLQFLIQYYNGEERAKGNILERFSAQQFPDLHSELNLSSLELGDSALYFCASSVAVGPSYNEQFFGPGTRLTVL.

The genes are TRBV20-1 and TRBJ2-7; 9 positions match TRBD1. The length of the CDR3 is 11 residues. The trim removed 6 bases at V and 6 bases at J, leaving 3 bases unmatched. Per germline, CDR1 DFQATT and CDR2 SNEGSKA (reference sequence). This CDR3 is CSAGTGPEQYF. The CDR3 region has the DNA TGCAGTGCGGGGACAGGGCCCGAGCAGTACTTC.

This rearrangement joins TRBV7-9 to TRBJ2-1, with D perhaps matching TRBD2 (6 bases). CDR1 is SEHNR, CDR2 FQNEAQ, per germline (reference sequence). This CDR3 contains 18 residues. V dropped 5 bases and J dropped 0 bases, with 20 bases sitting between them. CDR3 residues: CASSRILVRESSYNEQFF. The CDR3 DNA is TGTGCCAGCAGCAGAATACTGGTGCGGGAAAGCTCCTACAATGAGCAGTTCTTC.

In its sample, this clonotype was seen a few times. The V gene is TRBV27, the J gene TRBJ2-7; 7 bases match TRBD1. Trimming cost V 4 bases and J 5 bases; bases outside gene matches: 17. CDR3 length: 17 amino acids. Germline CDR1 is MNHEY and CDR2 is SMNVEV (reference sequence). In DNA form, the CDR3 reads TGTGCCAGCAGTTCCTTCCCTTTGACAGGGAAAACCCACGAGCAGTACTTC. Its protein product is CASSSFPLTGKTHEQYF.

This rearrangement joins TRBV9 to TRBJ2-7, with TRBD1 as a possible D gene (6 bases). CDR3 length: 16 amino acids. Germline loops: CDR1 SGDLS, CDR2 YYNGEE. Trimming removed 0 bases at V and 0 bases at J, with 13 bases between. CDR3 bases: TGTGCCAGCAGCGTAGGACAGGACCCGAGCTCCTACGAGCAGTACTTC. This translates into CASSVGQDPSSYEQYF.

This clonotype was seen a few times. The chain links TRBV12-3 or TRBV12-4 to TRBJ1-2, with D hard to call. The CDR3 is 11 amino acids. The germline V and J ends were trimmed by 11 bases and 8 bases, with 15 bases remaining between them. This CDR3 is CALDASGGYTF. The DNA of the CDR3 is TGTGCCCTCGATGCATCGGGGGGCTACACCTTC.

The chain combines TRBV4-3 with TRBJ2-3, with 9 nucleotides matching TRBD2. Germline V CDR1 and CDR2: LGHNA, YSLEER. This CDR3 has 18 residues. V dropped 4 bases and J dropped 4; count of bases not matched to a gene: 15. The CDR3, as DNA: TGCGCCAGCAGCCCTCCATGTCCGTGGCTAGCGGGGTCAGATACGCAGTATTTT. It specifies CASSPPCPWLAGSDTQYF.

Only one count was recorded for this clonotype. DNA for the CDR3: TGTGCCAGCAGTTTACTGGGGACATTTACGAACACCGGGGAGCTGTTTTTT. Translated: CASSLLGTFTNTGELFF. The chain links TRBV28 to TRBJ2-2, with D possibly matching TRBD1 (6 bases). This CDR3 is 17 amino acids long. V lost 2 bases to trimming and J lost 0 bases, with 13 bases between them. The germline V gene encodes CDR1 MDHEN and CDR2 SYDVKM.

Comments on this clonotype: Compared with germline, one end of the junction differs, possibly owing to a read error. V usage is TRBV27 and J usage is TRBJ2-3, with D uncertain. CDR3 length: 13 residues. Germline values: CDR1 MNHEY, CDR2 SMNVEV (reference sequence). The CDR3 loop reads CASSVSWLNTQYF. For the CDR3, the DNA is TGTGCCAGCAGTGTATCCTGGTTAAATACGCAGTATTTT.